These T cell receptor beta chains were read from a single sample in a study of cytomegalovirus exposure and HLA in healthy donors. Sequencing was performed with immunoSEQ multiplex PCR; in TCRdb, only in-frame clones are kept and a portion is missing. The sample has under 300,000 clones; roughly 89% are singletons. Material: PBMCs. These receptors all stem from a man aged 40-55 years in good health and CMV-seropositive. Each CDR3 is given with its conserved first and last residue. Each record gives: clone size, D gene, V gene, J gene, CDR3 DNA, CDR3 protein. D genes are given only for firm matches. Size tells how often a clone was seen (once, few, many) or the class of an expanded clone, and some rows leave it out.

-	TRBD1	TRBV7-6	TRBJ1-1	TGTGCCAGCAGCTTACCCGGGACAGGGGTTTACACTGAAGCTTTCTTT	CASSLPGTGVYTEAFF
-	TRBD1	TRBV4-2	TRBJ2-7	TGTGCCAGCAGCCAAGATGGCAGGACAGGGATTCCCTACGAGCAGTACTTC	CASSQDGRTGIPYEQYF
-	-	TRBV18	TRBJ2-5	TGTGCCAGCTCACCAAGGGGTGGTGAGACCCAGTACTTC	CASSPRGGETQYF
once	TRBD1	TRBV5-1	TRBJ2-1	TGCGCCAGCACGGACAGGAAAGGAGTCAATGAGCAGTTCTTC	CASTDRKGVNEQFF
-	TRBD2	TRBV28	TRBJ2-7	TGTGCCAGCAGTTTATTACCAGCGGGAGGTCCCTACGAGCAGTACTTC	CASSLLPAGGPYEQYF
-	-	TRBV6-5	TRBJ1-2	TGTGCCAGCAGTTACGGGGCGCAATATGGCTACACCTTC	CASSYGAQYGYTF
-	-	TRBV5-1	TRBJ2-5	TGCGCCTCTCGGCGGGGGCGCATGACCCAGTACTTC	CASRRGRMTQYF
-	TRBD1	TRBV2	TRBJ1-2	TGTGCCAGCAGTGAAATGGGACAGGGCTATGGCTACACCTTC	CASSEMGQGYGYTF
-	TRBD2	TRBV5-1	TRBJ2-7	TGCGCCAGCAGCCAGACTAGCGGGAGCCTCTCCTACGAGCAGTACTTC	CASSQTSGSLSYEQYF
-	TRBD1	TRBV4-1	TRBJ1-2	TGCGCCAGCAGCCAAGGTGTATCAGGGGGCGGCGGCTACACCTTC	CASSQGVSGGGGYTF
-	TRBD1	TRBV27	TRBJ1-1	TGTGCCAGCAGTTTCGGACAGGGGGCTGGAAAACTCCATGAAGCTTTCTTT	CASSFGQGAGKLHEAFF
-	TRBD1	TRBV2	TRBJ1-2	TGTGCCAGCAGTGAAGGCCCCCGGGACAGGGGGCCGTTCTATGGCTACACCTTC	CASSEGPRDRGPFYGYTF
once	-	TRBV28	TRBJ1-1	TGTGCCAGCCCTTCGGGGGGGAGAAACACTGAAGCTTTCTTT	CASPSGGRNTEAFF
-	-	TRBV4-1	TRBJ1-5	TGCGCCAGCAGCCAAGATCCAATAGATCAGCCCCAGCATTTT	CASSQDPIDQPQHF
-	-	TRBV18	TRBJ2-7	TGTGCCAGCTCACCACCAGACAGGTACTACGAGCAGTACTTC	CASSPPDRYYEQYF
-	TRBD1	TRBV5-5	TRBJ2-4	TGTGCCAGCACCCCCGGACAGGGGGACATTCAGTACTTC	CASTPGQGDIQYF
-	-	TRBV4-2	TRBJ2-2	TGTGCCAGCAGCCAAGATGTATACGGGAGGAACACCGGGGAGCTGTTTTTT	CASSQDVYGRNTGELFF